The present TCR beta chain was sequenced within a study of technical replicates of blood from a few donors. Some clones are missing from TCRdb's copy, which holds only in-frame ones; the method was immunoSEQ multiplex PCR. The sample lists 55,000 to 65,000 clones, approximately 86% occurring once. Trimming took off 3 bases at V and 5 bases at J, with 13 bases between the two ends. Germline V gene data show CDR1 as ENHRY and CDR2 as SYGVKD. The CDR3 has 14 amino acids. The TCR comes from a human donor in good health. Some clones in this sample may be carry-over from other donors' samples. The J gene is TRBJ1-2, the V gene TRBV10-3, with D maybe TRBD1 (5 bases). Sample: PBMCs. The CDR3 DNA sequence: TGTGCCATCAGTGAATCGGGCCAGGGTTATGGCTACACCTTC. Translating gives CAISESGQGYGYTF.